This T cell receptor (beta chain) derives from a study of blood T cell repertoires in COVID-19. Whole-study context: Samples of COVID-19 (acute and convalescent) were obtained from the United States, Italy and Spain. PBMCs, B-cell-depleted T cells, or T cells provided the cDNA or gDNA that made up the material.

Germline V gives CDR1 MDHEN, CDR2 SYDVKM. Trimming took 2 bases from V and 7 from J; bases not matched to a gene: 9. The CDR3 is 16 amino acids. In the source study's methods: Reference gene primer amplification yielded estimated nucleated cell counts. Profiled with immunoSEQ multiplex PCR; TCRdb holds only in-frame clones, not every one. V and J calls and clone size are those listed in that table; D and trimming were worked out from the DNA. The table lists about 170,000 clones, more than 85% of them singletons. The V gene is TRBV28, the J gene TRBJ2-2; 8 positions agree with TRBD1. The source is a woman of 80 years or more in a cohort sampled during active or convalescent COVID-19. The sample was peripheral blood. The CDR3 DNA sequence: TGTGCCAGCAGTTTACCAGGACAGGGTAAAGGCGGGGAGCTGTTTTTT. Translation: CASSLPGQGKGGELFF. The full variable domain, completed using reference TRBV28 and TRBJ2-2, is DVKVTQSSRYLVKRTGEKVFLECVQDMDHENMFWYRQDPGLGLRLIYFSYDVKMKEKGDIPEGYSVSREKKERFSLILESASTNQTSMYLCASSLPGQGKGGELFFGEGSRLTVL.